This entry is about one T cell receptor (beta chain). The sample belongs to a study of blood T cell repertoires in COVID-19. This CDR3 has 15 amino acids. Per germline, CDR1 LGHNA and CDR2 YNFKEQ. The V and J ends lost 0 bases and 1 base, in that order; junction bases with no gene match: 3. Only in-frame clones appear in the TCRdb table, and some are missing; sequencing was by immunoSEQ multiplex PCR. This table holds some 48,000 clones, around 85% found once. The sequence was obtained from a man in his fifties or sixties with acute or convalescent COVID-19. The gene calls are TRBV4-2 and TRBJ2-7; 7 nucleotides align to TRBD2. The sequenced sample was peripheral blood. CDR3 in amino acids: CASSQDPGRSYEQYF. CDR3 DNA sequence: TGTGCCAGCAGCCAAGATCCCGGGAGGTCCTACGAGCAGTACTTC.